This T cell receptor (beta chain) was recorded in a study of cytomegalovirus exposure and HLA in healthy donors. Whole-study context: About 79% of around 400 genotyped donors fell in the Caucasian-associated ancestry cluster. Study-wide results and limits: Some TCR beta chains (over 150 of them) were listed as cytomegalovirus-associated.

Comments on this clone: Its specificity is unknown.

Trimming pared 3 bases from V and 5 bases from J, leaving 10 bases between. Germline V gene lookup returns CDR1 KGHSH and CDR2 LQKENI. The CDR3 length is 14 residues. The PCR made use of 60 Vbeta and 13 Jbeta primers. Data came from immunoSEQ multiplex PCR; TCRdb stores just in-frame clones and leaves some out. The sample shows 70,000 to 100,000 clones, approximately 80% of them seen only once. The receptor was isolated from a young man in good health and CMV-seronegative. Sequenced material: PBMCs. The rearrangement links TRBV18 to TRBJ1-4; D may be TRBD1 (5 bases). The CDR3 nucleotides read TGTGCCAGCTCACCGGGACTCCGAAATGAAAAACTGTTTTTT. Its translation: CASSPGLRNEKLFF.